The T cell receptor beta chain under discussion was sequenced for a study of control samples from healthy donors and cancer patients. Libraries were prepared by immunoSEQ multiplex PCR; TCRdb keeps only in-frame clonotypes and omits some of them. The sample holds 90,000 to 130,000 clones; roughly 90% are singletons and the top ten take about 3.9%. This CDR3 has 16 residues. Germline V lookup: CDR1 LGHNT, CDR2 FRNRAP. The germline V and J ends were trimmed by 4 bases and 0 bases, with 12 bases remaining between them. The sample was PBMCs. This TCR was recovered from a woman in her sixties with lung cancer. The chain links TRBV12-5 to TRBJ2-2; D is unclear. The CDR3 region has the DNA TGTGCTAGTGGTTCTTACAGCATCGCGAACACCGGGGAGCTGTTTTTT. It is translated as CASGSYSIANTGELFF.